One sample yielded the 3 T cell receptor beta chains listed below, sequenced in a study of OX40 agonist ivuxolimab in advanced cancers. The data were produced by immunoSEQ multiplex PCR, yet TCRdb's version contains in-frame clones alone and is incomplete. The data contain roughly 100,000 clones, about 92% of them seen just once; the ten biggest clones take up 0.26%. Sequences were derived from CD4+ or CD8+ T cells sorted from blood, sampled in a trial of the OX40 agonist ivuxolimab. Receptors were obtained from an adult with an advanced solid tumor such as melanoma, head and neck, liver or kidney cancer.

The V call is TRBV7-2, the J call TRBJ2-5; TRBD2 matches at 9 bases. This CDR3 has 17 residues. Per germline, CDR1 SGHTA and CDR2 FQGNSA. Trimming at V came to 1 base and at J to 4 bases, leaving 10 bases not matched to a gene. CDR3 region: CASSLVSPGLARETQYF. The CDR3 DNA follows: TGTGCCAGCAGCTTAGTCTCCCCCGGACTAGCGAGAGAGACCCAGTACTTC. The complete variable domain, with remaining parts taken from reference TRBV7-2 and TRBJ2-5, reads GAGVSQSPSNKVTEKGKDVELRCDPISGHTALYWYRQSLGQGLEFLIYFQGNSAPDKSGLPSDRFSAERTGGSVSTLTIQRTQQEDSAVYLCASSLVSPGLARETQYFGPGTRLLVL.

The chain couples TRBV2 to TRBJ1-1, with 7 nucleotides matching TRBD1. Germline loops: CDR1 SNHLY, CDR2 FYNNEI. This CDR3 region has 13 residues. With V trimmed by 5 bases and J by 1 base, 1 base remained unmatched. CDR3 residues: CASSRQGNTEAFF. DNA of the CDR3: TGTGCCAGCAGTAGACAGGGGAACACTGAAGCTTTCTTT.

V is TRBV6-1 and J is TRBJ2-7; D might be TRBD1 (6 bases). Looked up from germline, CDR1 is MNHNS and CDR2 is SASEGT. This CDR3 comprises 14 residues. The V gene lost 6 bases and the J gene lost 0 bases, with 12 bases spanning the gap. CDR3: CASRDSRSSYEQYF. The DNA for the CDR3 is TGTGCCAGCAGGGACAGCAGAAGCTCCTACGAGCAGTACTTC.